Listed below are T cell receptor beta chains from one sample, sequenced in a study of Ad26.COV2.S vaccination and SARS-CoV-2 variants. The data were produced by immunoSEQ multiplex PCR, yet TCRdb's version contains in-frame clones alone and is incomplete. Of fewer than 500,000 clones listed, roughly nine tenths are singletons. The material was peripheral blood, obtained in a trial of Ad26.COV2.S vaccine versus placebo. The receptor source for this set is a person between 18 and 65 years old who received the Ad26.COV2.S COVID-19 vaccine or a placebo. CDR3s include the opening cysteine and the closing phenylalanine or tryptophan. D genes are given only for firm matches. Clone size is shown for a subset of rows, as once, few, many or a class of expanded clone.

-,TRBV5-6,TRBJ2-1,few,TGTGCCAGCAGGGTAGGGAACAATGAGCAGTTCTTC,CASRVGNNEQFF
TRBD1,TRBV15,TRBJ1-5,-,TGTGCCACCAGCAGACCGACAGGGGGCAAGGGACGGCCCCAGCATTTT,CATSRPTGGKGRPQHF
TRBD1,TRBV11-3,TRBJ1-1,-,TGTGCCAGCAGGGTGGACAGGGGGATTGAAGCTTTCTTT,CASRVDRGIEAFF
TRBD1,TRBV10-3,TRBJ1-1,once,TGTGCCATCAGCTTAGGACAGGGGTTAGAAAAGGATGCTTTCTTT,CAISLGQGLEKDAFF
TRBD1,TRBV27,TRBJ1-1,-,TGTGCCAGCAGTTTAACCGGGGCTCCAGGGGGCTCTGGCACTGAAGCTTTCTTT,CASSLTGAPGGSGTEAFF
TRBD2,TRBV19,TRBJ2-3,once,TGTGCCAGTGGACTAGCGGGGCGGTTTGGGGCAGATACGCAGTATTTT,CASGLAGRFGADTQYF
TRBD1,TRBV5-6,TRBJ2-5,-,TGTGCCAGCAGCGGGACAGGGGGAGGAGAGACCCAGTACTTC,CASSGTGGGETQYF
-,TRBV13,TRBJ2-1,-,TGTGCCAGCAGTCGATACAATGAGCAGTTCTTC,CASSRYNEQFF
-,TRBV7-2,TRBJ1-1,-,TGTGCCAGCAGTAATAAAGGTGGGATGAACACTGAAGCTTTCTTT,CASSNKGGMNTEAFF
TRBD2,TRBV3-1/TRBV3-2,TRBJ2-1,-,TGTGCCAGCAGCCCACGGACTAGCGGGACATCCTCCTCCTACAATGAGCAGTTCTTC,CASSPRTSGTSSSYNEQFF
TRBD2,TRBV27,TRBJ2-1,-,TGTGCCAGCAGCCTAGCGGGAATCGACAATGAGCAGTTCTTC,CASSLAGIDNEQFF
TRBD1,TRBV3-1/TRBV3-2,TRBJ2-1,-,TGTGCCAGCAGGGGACAGGGCGAAGGCAATGAGCAGTTCTTC,CASRGQGEGNEQFF
-,TRBV10-3,TRBJ2-2,-,TGTGCCATCAGTGAGTCGGGAGGAGCGACCGGGGAGCTGTTTTTT,CAISESGGATGELFF
TRBD1,TRBV7-9,TRBJ1-4,-,TGTGCCAGCAGCCTAGGGGGGACAGAGAATGAAAAACTGTTTTTT,CASSLGGTENEKLFF
-,TRBV18,TRBJ2-1,-,TGTGCCAGCTCAGATCGGGGTGGCTACAATGAGCAGTTCTTC,CASSDRGGYNEQFF
TRBD1,TRBV2,TRBJ1-2,-,TGTGCCAGCAGTTCCTCCGGACAGGGGCGCGGTTACACCTTC,CASSSSGQGRGYTF
-,TRBV5-6,TRBJ2-7,-,TGTGCCAGCAACCTGGGTTCGGGGCCCTCCTACGAGCAGTACTTC,CASNLGSGPSYEQYF
-,TRBV7-2,TRBJ1-2,once,TGTGCCAGCACCACATATGCGGGGAATGGCTACACCTTC,CASTTYAGNGYTF
TRBD1,TRBV3-1/TRBV3-2,TRBJ1-1,-,TGTGCCAGCAGCCCCTACAGGGGGCGAGGTTGGAACACTGAAGCTTTCTTT,CASSPYRGRGWNTEAFF
-,TRBV4-3,TRBJ1-4,-,TGCGCCAGCTCCCGCCAGGTTAATGAAAAACTGTTTTTT,CASSRQVNEKLFF
TRBD1,TRBV5-1,TRBJ2-6,-,TGCGCCAGCGGGGGACAGCCAAACTCTGGGGCCAACGTCCTGACTTTC,CASGGQPNSGANVLTF
-,TRBV15,TRBJ1-2,-,TGTGCCACCAGCAGAGACCCTTTGGAGAGGGGGACAAACTATGGCTACACCTTC,CATSRDPLERGTNYGYTF
TRBD1,TRBV5-1,TRBJ1-2,-,TGCGCCAGCAGGGGGACAGGGGAAAACTATGGCTACACCTTC,CASRGTGENYGYTF
TRBD1,TRBV5-4,TRBJ2-7,few,TGTGCCAGCAGCTTGAAGGGGGCAACCCAGTACTTC,CASSLKGATQYF
-,TRBV9,TRBJ1-3,-,TGTGCCAGCAGCGCGCAAGCTCACTCTGGAAACACCATATATTTT,CASSAQAHSGNTIYF
TRBD1,TRBV4-3,TRBJ2-3,-,TGCGCCAGCAGCCAAGTTCGGACAGGGGGCCCAGATACGCAGTATTTT,CASSQVRTGGPDTQYF
TRBD1,TRBV7-9,TRBJ1-6,-,TGTGCCAGCAGCTTCACCACGGGGGACAGGCATTATTCACCCCTCCACTTT,CASSFTTGDRHYSPLHF
TRBD2,TRBV6-5,TRBJ2-3,-,TGTGCCACCGCGGGGGGCACAGATACGCAGTATTTT,CATAGGTDTQYF
-,TRBV7-2,TRBJ2-2,-,TGTGCCAGCAGCCAGCAACAGGGTGGAACCGGGGAGCTGTTTTTT,CASSQQQGGTGELFF
-,TRBV18,TRBJ1-1,-,TGTGCCAGCTCACCGCGGACAGATGAAGCTTTCTTT,CASSPRTDEAFF
TRBD1,TRBV27,TRBJ2-3,-,TGTGCCAGCAGATCCCCCGGGACAGGGGGCCGAGATACGCAGTATTTT,CASRSPGTGGRDTQYF
-,TRBV24-1,TRBJ2-2,-,TGTGCCACCAGTGACCCCCAGACCGGGGAGCTGTTTTTT,CATSDPQTGELFF
-,TRBV19,TRBJ2-7,-,TGTGCCAGTAGTCCCCTGGGGCGTCCCTACGAGCAGTACTTC,CASSPLGRPYEQYF
-,TRBV24-1,TRBJ1-2,-,TGTGCCACCAGTGACCTCGAATATGGCTACACCTTC,CATSDLEYGYTF
TRBD1,TRBV19,TRBJ2-1,-,TGTGCCAGTAGTATAACGGTGGCAGGGGGCTGGAATGAGCAGTTCTTC,CASSITVAGGWNEQFF
-,TRBV29-1,TRBJ1-4,-,TGCAGTGCCTTGGTCTGGGGTAGCGAAAAACTGTTTTTT,CSALVWGSEKLFF
-,TRBV7-9,TRBJ1-2,-,TGTGCCAGCAGCTTGGCAGGCTATGGCTACACCTTC,CASSLAGYGYTF
-,TRBV27,TRBJ2-7,-,TGTGCCAGCAGTTTTGCCGGGACCGAATCCTACGAGCAGTACTTC,CASSFAGTESYEQYF
-,TRBV30,TRBJ1-6,once,TGTGCCTGGAGTGTAACCGGATTGGCCCTCCACTTT,CAWSVTGLALHF
-,TRBV12-3/TRBV12-4,TRBJ2-5,-,TGTGCCAGCAGTTTCTGGGGAAAAGAGACCCAGTACTTC,CASSFWGKETQYF
-,TRBV7-2,TRBJ1-1,-,TGTGCCAGCAGCGCGAGGGGGGGCTCTGAAGCTTTCTTT,CASSARGGSEAFF
-,TRBV7-9,TRBJ1-2,-,TGTGCCAGCAGCTTGGCCGACGGAATTAACTATGGCTACACCTTC,CASSLADGINYGYTF
-,TRBV6-6,TRBJ1-4,-,TGTGCCAGCAGTTACTCTAGCGTTAGGGGGAGTGAAAAACTGTTTTTT,CASSYSSVRGSEKLFF
-,TRBV4-3,TRBJ1-1,once,TGCGCCAGCAGCCAAGAATCAGGACTGAACACTGAAGCTTTCTTT,CASSQESGLNTEAFF
-,TRBV6-5,TRBJ1-5,-,TGTGCCAGCACCTCGACAGGATCGGGTCAGCCCCAGCATTTT,CASTSTGSGQPQHF
-,TRBV7-9,TRBJ1-4,-,TGTGCCAGCAGCTTCGGGGACGCGCCGAGGGAAAAACTGTTTTTT,CASSFGDAPREKLFF
TRBD2,TRBV7-9,TRBJ2-1,-,TGTGCCAGCAGCCAGTTAAAAACTAGCGGGAGTTACAATGAGCAGTTCTTC,CASSQLKTSGSYNEQFF
TRBD2,TRBV5-1,TRBJ2-3,once,TGCGCCAGCAGCGAGGGACTAGCGGGAGGGCTAGGCACAGATACGCAGTATTTT,CASSEGLAGGLGTDTQYF
-,TRBV27,TRBJ1-4,-,TGTGCCAGCAGTTCCTCAACAGGGCGGACTAATGAAAAACTGTTTTTT,CASSSSTGRTNEKLFF
-,TRBV10-3,TRBJ1-5,-,TGTGCCATCAGTGAGTCTGGGAAGAATCAGCCCCAGCATTTT,CAISESGKNQPQHF
TRBD2,TRBV27,TRBJ2-5,-,TGTGCCAGCAGTTTAAGCGGGGGCCGAGGGACCCAGTACTTC,CASSLSGGRGTQYF
TRBD1,TRBV9,TRBJ2-1,-,TGTGCCAGCAGCCGACAGGGTCTACACAATGAGCAGTTCTTC,CASSRQGLHNEQFF
-,TRBV7-9,TRBJ2-3,-,TGTGCCAGCAGCTTAGCCGGGGCTCCCCCAGATACGCAGTATTTT,CASSLAGAPPDTQYF
-,TRBV5-1,TRBJ1-3,-,TGCGCCAGCAGCTGGGGCATTAATGGAAACACCATATATTTT,CASSWGINGNTIYF
TRBD2,TRBV5-4,TRBJ2-2,-,TGTGCCAGCAGCGGGGGACTAGGGACGGGGGAGCTGTTTTTT,CASSGGLGTGELFF
-,TRBV19,TRBJ2-5,-,TGTGCCAGTAGTATAGGGCCAACCCAAGAGACCCAGTACTTC,CASSIGPTQETQYF
TRBD1,TRBV4-3,TRBJ2-7,once,TGCGCCAGCAGCCCCGGGACAGGGGGGACCTACGAGCAGTACTTC,CASSPGTGGTYEQYF
-,TRBV5-6,TRBJ2-5,-,TGTGCCAGCAGTCCCGGACAGAGGGGTTCAGAGACCCAGTACTTC,CASSPGQRGSETQYF
TRBD2,TRBV9,TRBJ2-1,-,TGTGCCAGCAGCGAGACTAGCGGGGGGGCCCCTAGCTCCTACAATGAGCAGTTCTTC,CASSETSGGAPSSYNEQFF
-,TRBV9,TRBJ2-3,-,TGTGCCAGCAGCGTAGCTCGTTGGGCAGATACGCAGTATTTT,CASSVARWADTQYF